This is a list of T cell receptor beta chains from one sample in a study of control samples from healthy donors and cancer patients. Method: immunoSEQ multiplex PCR; TCRdb's copy keeps in-frame clones and lacks some. This sample yields roughly 120,000 clones, of which roughly 88% are seen a single time; about 3.4% belongs to the top ten. Sequencing was performed on blood. These receptors originate from a man aged 50 to 60 in good health. The CDR3 runs from the conserved cysteine through the conserved F or W. D genes are given only for firm matches. Clone size is given for some rows only: seen once, a few or many times, or a class if the clone is expanded.

J gene: TRBJ2-2; clone size: NA; D gene: NA; V gene: TRBV11-3; CDR3 protein: CASSLEGSGGTGELFF; CDR3 DNA: TGTGCCAGCAGCTTAGAGGGGTCAGGAGGCACCGGGGAGCTGTTTTTT
J gene: TRBJ1-2; clone size: NA; D gene: NA; V gene: TRBV6-4; CDR3 protein: CASSDPGRGYGYTF; CDR3 DNA: TGTGCCAGCAGTGACCCGGGCAGGGGCTATGGCTACACCTTC
J gene: TRBJ2-1; clone size: NA; D gene: NA; V gene: TRBV24-1; CDR3 protein: CATSDFRSSYNEQFF; CDR3 DNA: TGTGCCACCAGTGATTTTCGGAGCTCCTACAATGAGCAGTTCTTC
J gene: TRBJ1-5; clone size: once; D gene: TRBD1; V gene: TRBV28; CDR3 protein: CASSFLTGVRQPQHF; CDR3 DNA: TGTGCCAGCAGTTTTTTGACAGGGGTGAGACAGCCCCAGCATTTT
J gene: TRBJ1-1; clone size: NA; D gene: TRBD1; V gene: TRBV29-1; CDR3 protein: CSVRAGTGGTEAFF; CDR3 DNA: TGCAGCGTTAGGGCCGGGACAGGAGGCACTGAAGCTTTCTTT
J gene: TRBJ1-2; clone size: NA; D gene: NA; V gene: TRBV27; CDR3 protein: CASSLSGGDYGYTF; CDR3 DNA: TGTGCCAGCAGTTTATCCGGGGGGGACTATGGCTACACCTTC
J gene: TRBJ1-3; clone size: NA; D gene: NA; V gene: TRBV19; CDR3 protein: CASRLYSGNTIYF; CDR3 DNA: TGTGCCAGCCGTCTCTATAGTGGAAACACCATATATTTT
J gene: TRBJ1-1; clone size: NA; D gene: NA; V gene: TRBV27; CDR3 protein: CASSFYGAGTEAFF; CDR3 DNA: TGTGCCAGCAGTTTTTATGGGGCGGGAACTGAAGCTTTCTTT
J gene: TRBJ1-2; clone size: NA; D gene: NA; V gene: TRBV28; CDR3 protein: CASSFNGGYTF; CDR3 DNA: TGTGCCAGCAGTTTCAACGGTGGCTACACCTTC
J gene: TRBJ1-1; clone size: few; D gene: NA; V gene: TRBV6-5; CDR3 protein: CASSPSAMNTEAFF; CDR3 DNA: TGTGCCAGCAGCCCGAGCGCAATGAACACTGAAGCTTTCTTT
J gene: TRBJ2-7; clone size: NA; D gene: NA; V gene: TRBV3-1/TRBV3-2; CDR3 protein: CASSQDYTGGLEQYF; CDR3 DNA: TGTGCCAGCAGCCAAGATTATACCGGGGGCCTCGAGCAGTACTTC
J gene: TRBJ2-7; clone size: NA; D gene: NA; V gene: TRBV4-1; CDR3 protein: CASSQLSGEQYF; CDR3 DNA: TGCGCCAGCAGCCAACTTTCAGGCGAGCAGTACTTC
J gene: TRBJ1-1; clone size: NA; D gene: NA; V gene: TRBV24-1; CDR3 protein: CATSDPNTEAFF; CDR3 DNA: TGTGCCACCAGTGATCCGAACACTGAAGCTTTCTTT
J gene: TRBJ1-3; clone size: NA; D gene: TRBD1; V gene: TRBV5-1; CDR3 protein: CASRVTGDSGNTIYF; CDR3 DNA: TGCGCCAGCCGCGTTACAGGGGACTCTGGAAACACCATATATTTT
J gene: TRBJ1-6; clone size: NA; D gene: NA; V gene: TRBV12-5; CDR3 protein: CASGDLTGGRNNSPLHF; CDR3 DNA: TGTGCTAGTGGGGACCTTACGGGGGGCCGTAATAATTCACCCCTCCACTTT
J gene: TRBJ1-1; clone size: NA; D gene: NA; V gene: TRBV20-1; CDR3 protein: CSARDLGVDFF; CDR3 DNA: TGCAGTGCTAGAGATTTAGGTGTTGATTTCTTT
J gene: TRBJ1-4; clone size: NA; D gene: TRBD1; V gene: TRBV4-1; CDR3 protein: CASSSRIVQGEKLFF; CDR3 DNA: TGCGCCAGCAGCTCCCGTATCGTACAGGGGGAAAAACTGTTTTTT
J gene: TRBJ1-5; clone size: NA; D gene: NA; V gene: TRBV6-1; CDR3 protein: CASSEGFQYSNQPQHF; CDR3 DNA: TGTGCCAGCAGTGAAGGTTTTCAGTATAGCAATCAGCCCCAGCATTTT
J gene: TRBJ2-5; clone size: NA; D gene: NA; V gene: TRBV7-9; CDR3 protein: CASSLDSTETQYF; CDR3 DNA: TGTGCCAGCAGCTTGGACAGTACTGAGACCCAGTACTTC
J gene: TRBJ1-6; clone size: few; D gene: NA; V gene: TRBV14; CDR3 protein: CASSQDYGDYSPLHF; CDR3 DNA: TGTGCCAGCAGCCAAGACTACGGGGACTATTCACCCCTCCACTTT
J gene: TRBJ2-5; clone size: NA; D gene: NA; V gene: TRBV5-1; CDR3 protein: CASRLQETQYF; CDR3 DNA: TGCGCCAGCAGACTCCAAGAGACCCAGTACTTC
J gene: TRBJ1-4; clone size: NA; D gene: NA; V gene: TRBV12-3/TRBV12-4; CDR3 protein: CASRVTTNEKLFF; CDR3 DNA: TGTGCCAGCAGAGTTACAACTAATGAAAAACTGTTTTTT
J gene: TRBJ1-6; clone size: NA; D gene: TRBD1; V gene: TRBV6-5; CDR3 protein: CASRPTTGGWSPLHF; CDR3 DNA: TGTGCCAGCAGACCTACTACAGGGGGCTGGTCACCCCTCCACTTT
J gene: TRBJ2-5; clone size: NA; D gene: NA; V gene: TRBV5-5; CDR3 protein: CASSARGQETQYF; CDR3 DNA: TGTGCCAGCAGCGCCCGGGGACAAGAGACCCAGTACTTC
J gene: TRBJ2-2; clone size: NA; D gene: TRBD1; V gene: TRBV9; CDR3 protein: CASSPPGTGVVPGELFF; CDR3 DNA: TGTGCCAGCAGCCCCCCCGGGACAGGGGTCGTCCCCGGGGAGCTGTTTTTT